The TCR beta chain described here comes from a study of T cells in Graves' hyperthyroidism and ophthalmopathy. Study-wide points: Expanded thyroid clonotypes (above 0.001) were mostly also found in blood. A model using 13 V-J features told ophthalmopathy apart from stable hyperthyroidism.

Turning to this clonotype: Its matching antigen is unknown.

Germline V gene data show CDR1 as MRHNA and CDR2 as SNTAGT. The ends lost 5 bases at V and 2 bases at J; junction bases unmatched: 11. CDR3 length equals 19 residues. Disease lasting under 3 months, a NOSPECS grade of at least 4, and a Clinical Activity Score of at least 3 were features of the ophthalmopathy patients. An approximately 10 ml volume of fresh peripheral blood provided the PBMCs. There were TCR beta CDR3 regions amplified from RNA transcripts. Researchers ran a first-round RT-PCR on the TCR CDR3 using the HTBI primer set. TCRdb reanalysed the multiplex PCR reads using MiXCR and keeps one entry per CDR3 protein. Counted here are almost 250,000 distinct CDR3 sequences, around 26% occurring once; the ten biggest clones make up around 32%.

The chain uses TRBV6-4 and TRBJ2-3, with TRBD2 matching over 15 bases. The TCR originated in a woman in her forties with Graves' ophthalmopathy. Sequencing was carried out using blood. The CDR3 sequence is CASSPPGTSGRWDTDTQYF. In nucleotides, the CDR3 is TGTGCCAGCAGTCCACCCGGGACTAGCGGGAGGTGGGACACAGATACGCAGTATTTT.